A single sample gave rise to the 16 T cell receptor beta chains below, sequenced in a study of blood T cell repertoires in COVID-19. Produced via immunoSEQ multiplex PCR; TCRdb's table is partial and in-frame only. The table lists approximately 210,000 clones, around four fifths of them singletons. The sequenced sample consisted of peripheral blood. These receptors were taken from a man between 60 and 75 years old with COVID-19, enrolled during active disease.

A few counts support this clone. This chain links TRBV6-5 with TRBJ2-5, with 7 bases aligning to TRBD1. The CDR3 has 14 residues. Unmatched junction bases numbered 10, after V lost 2 bases and J lost 10 bases. The germline CDR1 and CDR2 sequences are MNHEY and SVGAGI. The CDR3 reads CASSYRQGRGDQYF. The CDR3 DNA is TGTGCCAGCAGTTACAGACAGGGCCGAGGCGACCAGTACTTC.

The V call is TRBV10-3, the J call TRBJ2-1; 11 bases fit TRBD2. Losses at the gene ends were 6 bases for V and 5 bases for J; bases not matched to a gene: 6. The CDR3 consists of 15 residues. CDR1 and CDR2 (germline): ENHRY, SYGVKD. The CDR3 loop reads CAIRLAGGPHNEQFF. The CDR3 DNA is TGTGCCATCAGATTAGCGGGAGGGCCCCACAATGAGCAGTTCTTC.

This clone was seen only a few times. The chain has TRBV11-3 and TRBJ2-2; no clear D. Germline V CDR1 and CDR2: SGHNT, YENEEA. Between the trimmed V and J ends, which lost 5 bases and 4 bases, there was a span of 5 bases. The CDR3 extends over 12 amino acids. CDR3 region: CASSRVTGELFF. CDR3 coding DNA: TGTGCCAGCAGCCGGGTCACCGGGGAGCTGTTTTTT. The full variable domain, with the rest looked up from reference TRBV11-3 and TRBJ2-2, is EAGVVQSPRYKIIEKKQPVAFWCNPISGHNTLYWYLQNLGQGPELLIRYENEEAVDDSQLPKDRFSAERLKGVDSTLKIQPAELGDSAVYLCASSRVTGELFFGEGSRLTVL.

This clone showed up just once. The CDR3 here is CASSQDHNTIYF. CDR3 DNA: TGTGCCAGCAGCCAAGATCATAACACCATATATTTT. The chain employs TRBV3-1 (or the pseudogene TRBV3-2) and TRBJ1-3, with unresolved D. CDR1 is LGHDT, CDR2 YNNKEL, per germline (reference sequence). Trimming removed 0 bases from V and 7 bases from J, with 4 bases in between. The length of the CDR3 is 12 residues.

This chain connects TRBV10-3 to TRBJ2-5; TRBD1 matches at 7 bases. The CDR3 has 16 residues. CDR1 ENHRY and CDR2 SYGVKD come from the germline V gene. V dropped 5 bases and J dropped 1; count of bases not matched to a gene: 10. Written as DNA, the CDR3 is TGTGCCATCAGTAAGGGACAGAGGGGACGCCAAGAGACCCAGTACTTC. This encodes CAISKGQRGRQETQYF.

Regarding this clone: The same CDR3 arises from other DNA sequences in this sample as well. V is TRBV20-1 and J is TRBJ1-2; TRBD1 is a possible D gene (5 bases). The CDR3 runs to 11 residues. Looked up from germline, CDR1 is DFQATT and CDR2 is SNEGSKA (reference sequence). V lost 3 bases to trimming and J lost 8 bases, with 10 bases between them. The CDR3 reads CSARGGGGYTF. Here the CDR3 DNA reads TGCAGTGCTAGGGGCGGGGGGGGCTACACCTTC.

The sample holds one count of this clone. This chain uses TRBV11-3 with TRBJ2-5, with D possibly TRBD2 on 6 matching bases. CDR1 is SGHNT, CDR2 YENEEA, per germline. Trimming removed 1 base at V and 4 bases at J, with 13 bases between. The CDR3 runs 15 residues. The CDR3 region has the DNA TGTGCCAGCAGCTTAGTGAAGGGGCGGGGAGAGACCCAGTACTTC. Translation: CASSLVKGRGETQYF.

This clone was seen only once. The J gene is TRBJ1-5, the V gene TRBV4-2; D unresolved. This CDR3 region has 15 residues. Germline CDR1 reads LGHNA; CDR2 reads YNFKEQ. The ends were cut back, 0 bases at V and 7 bases at J, with 13 bases in the middle. The chain's CDR3 is CASSQDGEARQPQHF. CDR3 in DNA: TGTGCCAGCAGCCAAGACGGAGAGGCACGCCAGCCCCAGCATTTT.

The chain employs TRBV28 and TRBJ1-1, with 12 bases that match TRBD1. The V segment lost 2 bases and the J segment 7 bases; nucleotides outside the gene matches: 11. The CDR3 is 17 amino acids. Per germline, CDR1 MDHEN and CDR2 SYDVKM. The CDR3 loop reads CASSLASRDRGLNEAFF. DNA for the CDR3: TGTGCCAGCAGTTTAGCCAGCCGGGACAGGGGGCTGAATGAAGCTTTCTTT.

The chain couples TRBV12-3 or TRBV12-4 to TRBJ1-1; D unresolved. Trimming took off 3 bases at V and 8 bases at J, with 10 bases between the two ends. The CDR3 contains 12 residues. The CDR3, as DNA: TGTGCCAGCAGTTTCCCAGGCCAGGAAGCTTTCTTT. Translating gives CASSFPGQEAFF.

A word on this clone: The germline gene is not matched at one end of the junction; a read error may be the cause. The rearrangement links TRBV7-4 to TRBJ2-2, with TRBD1 as a possible D gene (6 bases). Germline V gives CDR1 SGHVT, CDR2 SQSDAQ. CDR3 size: 9 residues. CDR3 residues: CASLGAAVF. CDR3 DNA sequence: TGTGCCAGCCTGGGGGCCGCTGTTTTT.

The genes are TRBV19 and TRBJ1-4; no reliable D call. Germline lookup yields CDR1 LNHDA and CDR2 SQIVND (reference sequence). V was pared by 5 bases and J by 4 bases, with 14 bases between. The CDR3 runs to 15 residues. CDR3 in DNA: TGTGCCAGTAGTTCGCTCCGGGTCCTTAATGAAAAACTGTTTTTT. Translated: CASSSLRVLNEKLFF.

The chain is built from TRBV5-6 and TRBJ2-3; 7 nucleotides align to TRBD1. Germline V gives CDR1 SGHDT, CDR2 YYEEEE. Germline trimming cut 5 bases from V and 6 bases from J; bases unmatched to any gene: 6. This CDR3 region has 13 residues. The CDR3 DNA sequence: TGTGCCAGCAGTACAGGGGCATTCGATACGCAGTATTTT. Amino acid sequence: CASSTGAFDTQYF.

The rearrangement uses TRBV18 and TRBJ2-1; the D is unclear. V lost 1 base, J lost 6 bases, and 10 bases lay in between. The CDR3 is 14 residues long. Germline assignment: CDR1 KGHSH and CDR2 LQKENI. CDR3 nucleotides: TGTGCCAGCTCACCACAAATGAGGAGCAATGAGCAGTTCTTC. Its translation is CASSPQMRSNEQFF. The variable domain in full, with the rest retrieved from reference TRBV18 and TRBJ2-1, is NAGVMQNPRHLVRRRGQEARLRCSPMKGHSHVYWYRQLPEEGLKFMVYLQKENIIDESGMPKERFSAEFPKEGPSILRIQQVVRGDSAAYFCASSPQMRSNEQFFGPGTRLTVL.

The V gene is TRBV5-1, the J gene TRBJ2-1; possible D gene TRBD2, 5 bases. The germline V gene has CDR1 SGHRS and CDR2 YFSETQ. The length of the CDR3 is 12 residues. The germline V and J ends were trimmed by 4 bases and 7 bases, with 9 bases remaining between them. The CDR3 DNA sequence: TGCGCCAGCAGCCGCCGGGGTAATGAGCAGTTCTTC. The encoded protein is CASSRRGNEQFF. Variable domain in full (rest from reference TRBV5-1 and TRBJ2-1): KAGVTQTPRYLIKTRGQQVTLSCSPISGHRSVSWYQQTPGQGLQFLFEYFSETQRNKGNFPGRFSGRQFSNSRSEMNVSTLELGDSALYLCASSRRGNEQFFGPGTRLTVL.

This clone was detected a few times. The rearrangement joins TRBV19 to TRBJ2-7; the D gene is possibly TRBD1 (6 bases). This CDR3 region has 15 residues. Per germline, CDR1 LNHDA and CDR2 SQIVND (reference sequence). V shed 5 bases and J shed 1 base, with 15 bases lying between them. The CDR3 nucleotides read TGTGCCAGTAGTGTTACTACAGGGAAGTCCTACGAGCAGTACTTC. Protein sequence: CASSVTTGKSYEQYF.